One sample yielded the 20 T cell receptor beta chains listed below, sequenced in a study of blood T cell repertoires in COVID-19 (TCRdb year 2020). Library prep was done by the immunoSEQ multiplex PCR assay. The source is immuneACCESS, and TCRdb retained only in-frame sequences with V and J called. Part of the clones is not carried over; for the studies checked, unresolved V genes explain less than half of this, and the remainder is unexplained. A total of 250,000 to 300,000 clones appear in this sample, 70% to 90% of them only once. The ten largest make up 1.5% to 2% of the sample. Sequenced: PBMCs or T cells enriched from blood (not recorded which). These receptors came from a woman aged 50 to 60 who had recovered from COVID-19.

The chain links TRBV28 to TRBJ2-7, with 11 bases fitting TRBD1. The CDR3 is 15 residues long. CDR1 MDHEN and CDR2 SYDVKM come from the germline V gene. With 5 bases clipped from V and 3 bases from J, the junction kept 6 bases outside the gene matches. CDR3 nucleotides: TGTGCCAGCAGTATGCCCGGGACAGGGGGCTACGAGCAGTACTTC. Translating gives CASSMPGTGGYEQYF.

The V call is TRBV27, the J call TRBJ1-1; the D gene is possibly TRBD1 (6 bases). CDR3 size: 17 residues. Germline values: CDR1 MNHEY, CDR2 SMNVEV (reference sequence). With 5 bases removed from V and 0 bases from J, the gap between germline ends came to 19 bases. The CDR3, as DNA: TGTGCCAGCAGTCAACAGGGCGCGGCCAGGATGAACACTGAAGCTTTCTTT. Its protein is CASSQQGAARMNTEAFF.

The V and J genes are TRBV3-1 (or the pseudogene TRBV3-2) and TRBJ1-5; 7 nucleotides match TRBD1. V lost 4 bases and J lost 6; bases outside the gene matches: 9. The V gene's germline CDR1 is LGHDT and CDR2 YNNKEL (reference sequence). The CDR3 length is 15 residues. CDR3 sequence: CASSRTKGAGQPQHF. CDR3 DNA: TGTGCCAGCAGCCGGACTAAGGGGGCAGGTCAGCCCCAGCATTTT.

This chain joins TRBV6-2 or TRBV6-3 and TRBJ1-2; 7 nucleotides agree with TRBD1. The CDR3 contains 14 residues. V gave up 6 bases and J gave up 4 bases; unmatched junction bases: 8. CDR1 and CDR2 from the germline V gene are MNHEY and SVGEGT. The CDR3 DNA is TGTGCCAGCAGCGGGACAGCGTCTGCCTATGGCTACACCTTC. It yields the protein CASSGTASAYGYTF.

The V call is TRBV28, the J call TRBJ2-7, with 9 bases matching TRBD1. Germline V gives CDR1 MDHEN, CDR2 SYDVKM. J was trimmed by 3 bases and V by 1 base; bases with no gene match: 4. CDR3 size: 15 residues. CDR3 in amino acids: CASSLYRTGVYEQYF. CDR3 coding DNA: TGTGCCAGCAGTTTATATAGGACAGGGGTCTACGAGCAGTACTTC.

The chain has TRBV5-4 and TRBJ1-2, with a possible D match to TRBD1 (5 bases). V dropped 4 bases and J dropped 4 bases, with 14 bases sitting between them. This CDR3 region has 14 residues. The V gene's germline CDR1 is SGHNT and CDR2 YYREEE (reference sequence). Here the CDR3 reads CASSPGAGGYGYTF. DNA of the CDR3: TGTGCCAGCAGCCCTGGGGCCGGGGGCTATGGCTACACCTTC.

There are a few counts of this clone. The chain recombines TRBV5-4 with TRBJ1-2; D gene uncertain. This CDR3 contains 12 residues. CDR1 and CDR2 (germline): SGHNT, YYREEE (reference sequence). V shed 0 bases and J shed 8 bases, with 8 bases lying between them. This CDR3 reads CASSLDGEGYTF. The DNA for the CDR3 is TGTGCCAGCAGCTTGGACGGGGAGGGCTACACCTTC.

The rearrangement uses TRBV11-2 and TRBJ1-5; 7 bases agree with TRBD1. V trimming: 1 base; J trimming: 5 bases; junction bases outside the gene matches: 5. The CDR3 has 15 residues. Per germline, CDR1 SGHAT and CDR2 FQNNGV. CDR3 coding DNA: TGTGCCAGCAGCTTAGGGGACAGCCAACATCAGCCCCAGCATTTT. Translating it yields CASSLGDSQHQPQHF. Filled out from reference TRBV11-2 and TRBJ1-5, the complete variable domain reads EAGVAQSPRYKIIEKRQSVAFWCNPISGHATLYWYQQILGQGPKLLIQFQNNGVVDDSQLPKDRFSAERLKGVDSTLKIQPAKLEDSAVYLCASSLGDSQHQPQHFGDGTRLSIL.

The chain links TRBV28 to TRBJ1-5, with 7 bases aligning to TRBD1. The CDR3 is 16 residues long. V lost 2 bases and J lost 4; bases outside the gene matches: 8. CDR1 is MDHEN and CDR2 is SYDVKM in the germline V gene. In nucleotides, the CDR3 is TGTGCCAGCAGTTTAAACGAGGGGGCGAATAATCAGCCCCAGCATTTT. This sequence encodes CASSLNEGANNQPQHF.

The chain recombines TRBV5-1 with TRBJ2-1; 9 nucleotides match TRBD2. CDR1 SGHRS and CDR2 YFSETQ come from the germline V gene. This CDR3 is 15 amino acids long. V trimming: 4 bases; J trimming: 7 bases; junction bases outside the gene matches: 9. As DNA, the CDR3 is TGCGCCAGCAGCCCGGGGGCGGGAGGGGTAAATGAGCAGTTCTTC. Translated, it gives CASSPGAGGVNEQFF.

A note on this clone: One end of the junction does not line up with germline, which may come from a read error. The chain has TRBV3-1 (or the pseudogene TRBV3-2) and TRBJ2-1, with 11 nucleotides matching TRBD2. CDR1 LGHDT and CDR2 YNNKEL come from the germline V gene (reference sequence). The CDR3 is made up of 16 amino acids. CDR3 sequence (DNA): TGTGCCAGCAGCCGTCGACTAGCGGGAAGGTACAATGGGCAGTTCTTC. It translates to CASSRRLAGRYNGQFF.

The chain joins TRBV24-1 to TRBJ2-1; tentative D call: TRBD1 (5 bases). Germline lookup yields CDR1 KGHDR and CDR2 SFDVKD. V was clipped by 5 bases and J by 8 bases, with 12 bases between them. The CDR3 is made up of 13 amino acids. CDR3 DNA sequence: TGTGCCACCAGTGGCCCTCAGGGCTATGAGCAGTTCTTC. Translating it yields CATSGPQGYEQFF.

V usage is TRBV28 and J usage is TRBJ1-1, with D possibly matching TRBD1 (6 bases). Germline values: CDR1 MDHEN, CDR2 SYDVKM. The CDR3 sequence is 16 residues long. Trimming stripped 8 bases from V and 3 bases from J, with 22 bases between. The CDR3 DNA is TGTGCCAGCCGAAATAGACGGGGGGCGGTTTACACTGAAGCTTTCTTT. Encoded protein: CASRNRRGAVYTEAFF.

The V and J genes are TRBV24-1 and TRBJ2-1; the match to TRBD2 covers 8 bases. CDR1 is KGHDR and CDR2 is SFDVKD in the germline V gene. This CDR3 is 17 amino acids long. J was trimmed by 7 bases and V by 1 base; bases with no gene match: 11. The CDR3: CATSDFRTSSRVNEQFF. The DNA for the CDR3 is TGTGCCACCAGTGATTTCCGGACTAGCTCGAGGGTAAATGAGCAGTTCTTC.

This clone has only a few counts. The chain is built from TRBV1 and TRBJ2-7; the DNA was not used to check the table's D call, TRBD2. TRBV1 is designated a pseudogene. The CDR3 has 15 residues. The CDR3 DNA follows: TGCACCAGCAGCCAAGCCGGCGGGAGAATGAACGAGCAGTACTTC. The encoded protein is CTSSQAGGRMNEQYF.

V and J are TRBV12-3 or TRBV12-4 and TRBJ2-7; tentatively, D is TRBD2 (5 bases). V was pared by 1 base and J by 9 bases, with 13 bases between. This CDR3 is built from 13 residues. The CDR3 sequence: CASSLVGGGRQYF. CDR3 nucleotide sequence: TGTGCCAGCAGTTTAGTTGGCGGTGGGAGGCAGTACTTC.

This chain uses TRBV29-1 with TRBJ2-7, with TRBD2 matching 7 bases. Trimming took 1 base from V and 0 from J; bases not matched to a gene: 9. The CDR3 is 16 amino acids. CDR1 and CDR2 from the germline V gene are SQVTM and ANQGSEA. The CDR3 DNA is TGCAGCGTTGAAGGCTTGACGAGCGGGGACTCCTACGAGCAGTACTTC. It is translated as CSVEGLTSGDSYEQYF.

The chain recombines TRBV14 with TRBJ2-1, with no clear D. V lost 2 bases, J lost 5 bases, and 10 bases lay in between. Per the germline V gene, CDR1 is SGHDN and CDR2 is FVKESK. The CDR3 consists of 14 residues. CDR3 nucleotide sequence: TGTGCCAGCAGCCAAAGTTCAATAGACAATGAGCAGTTCTTC. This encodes CASSQSSIDNEQFF. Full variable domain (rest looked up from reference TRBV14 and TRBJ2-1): EAGVTQFPSHSVIEKGQTVTLRCDPISGHDNLYWYRRVMGKEIKFLLHFVKESKQDESGMPNNRFLAERTGGTYSTLKVQPAELEDSGVYFCASSQSSIDNEQFFGPGTRLTVL.

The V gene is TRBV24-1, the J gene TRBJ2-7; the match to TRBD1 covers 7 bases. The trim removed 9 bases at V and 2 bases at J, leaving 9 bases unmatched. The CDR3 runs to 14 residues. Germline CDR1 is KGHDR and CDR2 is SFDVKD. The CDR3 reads CATAAGTVPYEQYF. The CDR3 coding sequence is TGTGCCACCGCAGCCGGGACAGTCCCCTACGAGCAGTACTTC.

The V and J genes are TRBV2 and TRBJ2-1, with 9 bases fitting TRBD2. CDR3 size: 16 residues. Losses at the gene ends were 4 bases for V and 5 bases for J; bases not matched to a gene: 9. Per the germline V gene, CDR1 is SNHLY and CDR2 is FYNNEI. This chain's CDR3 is CASSVGLSGGHNEQFF. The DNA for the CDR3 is TGTGCCAGCAGTGTTGGCCTGAGCGGGGGGCACAATGAGCAGTTCTTC. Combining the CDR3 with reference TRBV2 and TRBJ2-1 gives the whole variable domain EPEVTQTPSHQVTQMGQEVILRCVPISNHLYFYWYRQILGQKVEFLVSFYNNEISEKSEIFDDQFSVERPDGSNFTLKIRSTKLEDSAMYFCASSVGLSGGHNEQFFGPGTRLTVL.